This paragraph reports one TCR beta chain. Its antigen target is currently unknown. No much larger clone exists at a distance of one base, and base qualities are not known. Its CDR3 holds 14 amino acids, cysteine through phenylalanine. CDR3 DNA only is kept here, 42 bases in frame from base 1. V is shortened by 3 bases, J by 4 bases, and the region joining them spans 9 bases. Based on the germline V gene, the CDR1 and CDR2 sequences are SNHLY and FYNNEI. The data were taken from a study of control samples from healthy donors and cancer patients (TCRdb year 2020). The library was built by means of the immunoSEQ multiplex PCR assay. Entries here come from immuneACCESS through TCRdb and include only in-frame sequences with V and J called. Some clones fail to appear in such tables; in the studies checked, an unresolved V gene covers under half of the shortfall, and the cause of the remainder is unknown. Counted in this sample were about 120,000 clones; over 90% of them appeared once. 2% to 3% of the sample belongs to the ten largest clones.

Recombination connected TRBV2 to TRBJ1-4, with a weak D call of TRBD1 (5 bases match). Sequenced sample: blood. This receptor was taken from a man aged 25 to 45 in good health. For the CDR3, the sequence is CASSEWDVNEKLFF. Here is the DNA: TGTGCCAGCAGTGAGTGGGACGTTAATGAAAAACTGTTTTTT.